These T cell receptor beta chains were read from a single sample in a study of CD8 T cells in Susac syndrome. TCRdb fed the immunoSEQ multiplex PCR reads into MiXCR, producing one record per CDR3 protein. The sample holds 150,000 to 200,000 distinct CDR3 sequences; around 96% are singletons and the top ten take 0.095% to 0.15%. The sequenced sample was CD4+ T cells from PBMCs. These receptors all come from a human donor with Susac syndrome. Both conserved end residues are part of each CDR3. Fields, in order: clone size, J gene, V gene, D gene, CDR3 DNA, CDR3 protein. The D gene is left open where the match is weak. Clone sizes are given selectively: once, few, many, or a class where the clone is expanded.

clone_size: NA; j_call: TRBJ1-1; v_call: TRBV5-1; d_call: NA; cdr3_nt: TGCGCCAGCAGAACGGCCGTTTCGAACACTGAAGCTTTCTTT; cdr3_aa: CASRTAVSNTEAFF
clone_size: NA; j_call: TRBJ1-3; v_call: TRBV3-1; d_call: NA; cdr3_nt: TGTGCCAGCAGCCAAGTAGCTGGAAACACCATATATTTT; cdr3_aa: CASSQVAGNTIYF
clone_size: NA; j_call: TRBJ2-2; v_call: TRBV11-1; d_call: NA; cdr3_nt: TGTGCCAGCAGCATAAGCCGAAACACCGGGGAGCTGTTTTTT; cdr3_aa: CASSISRNTGELFF
clone_size: NA; j_call: TRBJ2-6; v_call: TRBV6-6; d_call: NA; cdr3_nt: TGTGCCAGCAGTTACAGGGTTGCGGGGGCCAACGTCCTGACTTTC; cdr3_aa: CASSYRVAGANVLTF
clone_size: many; j_call: TRBJ2-3; v_call: TRBV12-3/TRBV12-4; d_call: NA; cdr3_nt: TGTGCCAGCAGTTTGGCAGATACGCAGTATTTT; cdr3_aa: CASSLADTQYF
clone_size: NA; j_call: TRBJ2-5; v_call: TRBV5-1; d_call: TRBD1; cdr3_nt: TGCGCCAGCAGCGCCGGGACAGCCCCTGAGACCCAGTACTTC; cdr3_aa: CASSAGTAPETQYF
clone_size: NA; j_call: TRBJ2-7; v_call: TRBV20-1; d_call: TRBD1; cdr3_nt: TGCAGTGCTGGCCGGGACAGAAAGATCTACGAGCAGTACTTC; cdr3_aa: CSAGRDRKIYEQYF
clone_size: NA; j_call: TRBJ1-1; v_call: TRBV5-1; d_call: TRBD1; cdr3_nt: TGCGCCAGCAGCTTACATCGACAGGGACTTGACACTGAAGCTTTCTTT; cdr3_aa: CASSLHRQGLDTEAFF
clone_size: NA; j_call: TRBJ2-7; v_call: TRBV12-3/TRBV12-4; d_call: NA; cdr3_nt: TGTGCCAGCAGTTTAGTCGTGGGCCGAGGCGAGCAGTACTTC; cdr3_aa: CASSLVVGRGEQYF
clone_size: once; j_call: TRBJ2-3; v_call: TRBV5-1; d_call: NA; cdr3_nt: TGCGCCAGCAGCTTGGAACCTCGAATTACAGATACGCAGTATTTT; cdr3_aa: CASSLEPRITDTQYF
clone_size: NA; j_call: TRBJ1-5; v_call: TRBV20-1; d_call: NA; cdr3_nt: TGCAGTGCTCTCCGAGCGCGTTCAGCCCAGCATTTT; cdr3_aa: CSALRARSAQHF
clone_size: NA; j_call: TRBJ2-1; v_call: TRBV24-1; d_call: NA; cdr3_nt: TGTGCCACCAGTGATGGGCAGAAGCAGTTCTTC; cdr3_aa: CATSDGQKQFF
clone_size: NA; j_call: TRBJ2-3; v_call: TRBV29-1; d_call: TRBD1; cdr3_nt: TGCAGCGTCGGTGGACAGGGAGTTGCAGATACGCAGTATTTT; cdr3_aa: CSVGGQGVADTQYF
clone_size: NA; j_call: TRBJ2-7; v_call: TRBV28; d_call: NA; cdr3_nt: TGTGCCAGCAGTTTACGGGACCGAAGCCTCTCCGAGCAGTACTTC; cdr3_aa: CASSLRDRSLSEQYF
clone_size: NA; j_call: TRBJ2-1; v_call: TRBV5-1; d_call: NA; cdr3_nt: TGCGCCAGCAGTCTGAGGAGGGCCAGCTACAATGAGCAGTTCTTC; cdr3_aa: CASSLRRASYNEQFF
clone_size: NA; j_call: TRBJ2-1; v_call: TRBV4-2; d_call: TRBD2; cdr3_nt: TGTGCCAGCAGCCAGACGGGGGAGCGGGGGATGTACAATGAGCAGTTCTTC; cdr3_aa: CASSQTGERGMYNEQFF
clone_size: NA; j_call: TRBJ2-1; v_call: TRBV2; d_call: NA; cdr3_nt: TGTGCCAGCAGTGCAATTACCTGGCTGACTGAGCAGTTCTTC; cdr3_aa: CASSAITWLTEQFF
clone_size: NA; j_call: TRBJ2-4; v_call: TRBV2; d_call: NA; cdr3_nt: TGTGCCACCTCGGCACTAGTAGGCATTCAGTACTTC; cdr3_aa: CATSALVGIQYF
clone_size: NA; j_call: TRBJ2-7; v_call: TRBV6-2/TRBV6-3; d_call: NA; cdr3_nt: TGTGCCAGCGAGGCGGGGACACCCTACGAGCAGTACTTC; cdr3_aa: CASEAGTPYEQYF
clone_size: NA; j_call: TRBJ2-3; v_call: TRBV5-4; d_call: TRBD2; cdr3_nt: TGTGCCAGCAGCTTGGCCGGACTAGCGGGAGTTGTAGATACGCAGTATTTT; cdr3_aa: CASSLAGLAGVVDTQYF
clone_size: NA; j_call: TRBJ1-4; v_call: TRBV20-1; d_call: TRBD1; cdr3_nt: TGCAGTGCTGCGTCGCGGGACAGGGTGGGGGCCGGGGAAAAACTGTTTTTT; cdr3_aa: CSAASRDRVGAGEKLFF
clone_size: NA; j_call: TRBJ1-3; v_call: TRBV7-2; d_call: NA; cdr3_nt: TGTGCCAGCAGCTCCAGTCCGGGGCGCTCTGGAAACACCATATATTTT; cdr3_aa: CASSSSPGRSGNTIYF
clone_size: once; j_call: TRBJ1-1; v_call: TRBV5-1; d_call: TRBD1; cdr3_nt: TGCGCCAGCAGCTTGGGACAGGGGGCCAGTGAAGCTTTCTTT; cdr3_aa: CASSLGQGASEAFF
clone_size: NA; j_call: TRBJ2-7; v_call: TRBV5-1; d_call: TRBD1; cdr3_nt: TGCGCCAGCAGCTTGGGTACAGGGGGCGAGCAGTACTTC; cdr3_aa: CASSLGTGGEQYF
clone_size: NA; j_call: TRBJ2-1; v_call: TRBV28; d_call: TRBD2; cdr3_nt: TGTGCCAGCAGAACAAACCCGGGACTAGCGGGGAAGATCTACAATGAGCAGTTCTTC; cdr3_aa: CASRTNPGLAGKIYNEQFF
clone_size: NA; j_call: TRBJ2-2; v_call: TRBV12-3/TRBV12-4; d_call: NA; cdr3_nt: TGTGCCAGCAGTTTATTGGAGGGCGGGGAGCTGTTTTTT; cdr3_aa: CASSLLEGGELFF
clone_size: once; j_call: TRBJ2-1; v_call: TRBV5-1; d_call: TRBD2; cdr3_nt: TGCGCCAGCAGCGTCGGACTAGCTGGTTTATTCTTC; cdr3_aa: CASSVGLAGLFF
clone_size: NA; j_call: TRBJ2-2; v_call: TRBV7-8; d_call: NA; cdr3_nt: TGTGCCAGCAGCTTCGACAGTACCGGGGAGCTGTTTTTT; cdr3_aa: CASSFDSTGELFF
clone_size: NA; j_call: TRBJ1-1; v_call: TRBV9; d_call: NA; cdr3_nt: TGTGCCAGCAGCGTAGGGGAAGGAGGGCTAACTGAAGCTTTCTTT; cdr3_aa: CASSVGEGGLTEAFF
clone_size: NA; j_call: TRBJ2-1; v_call: TRBV30; d_call: NA; cdr3_nt: TGTGCCTTAGGTCCAAACAATGAGCAGTTCTTC; cdr3_aa: CALGPNNEQFF
clone_size: NA; j_call: TRBJ1-5; v_call: TRBV20-1; d_call: NA; cdr3_nt: TGCAGTGCTGGGGGGGACCCCCCCTTGACCCAGCATTTT; cdr3_aa: CSAGGDPPLTQHF
clone_size: NA; j_call: TRBJ2-5; v_call: TRBV11-2; d_call: TRBD1; cdr3_nt: TGTGCCAGCAGCTTTTGGACAGGGCAAGAGACCCAGTACTTC; cdr3_aa: CASSFWTGQETQYF
clone_size: NA; j_call: TRBJ2-7; v_call: TRBV18; d_call: NA; cdr3_nt: TGTGCCAGCTCACAGACAAGGAGTTACGAGCAGTACTTC; cdr3_aa: CASSQTRSYEQYF
clone_size: NA; j_call: TRBJ2-7; v_call: TRBV28; d_call: TRBD2; cdr3_nt: TGTGCCAGCAGTTTGCATAGCGGGAGGGCAACCTACGAGCAGTACTTC; cdr3_aa: CASSLHSGRATYEQYF
clone_size: once; j_call: TRBJ1-5; v_call: TRBV2; d_call: NA; cdr3_nt: TGTGCCAGCGGGGTGGCAGGGAGGCAGCCCCAGCATTTT; cdr3_aa: CASGVAGRQPQHF
clone_size: NA; j_call: TRBJ2-4; v_call: TRBV12-3/TRBV12-4; d_call: NA; cdr3_nt: TGTGCCAGCAGTTTAAGGCATACAACCCTCACCGGGAACATTCAGTACTTC; cdr3_aa: CASSLRHTTLTGNIQYF
clone_size: once; j_call: TRBJ2-1; v_call: TRBV18; d_call: TRBD2; cdr3_nt: TGTGCCAGCTCACCACCGCTAGCGGGGTCTACCTACAATGAGCAGTTCTTC; cdr3_aa: CASSPPLAGSTYNEQFF
clone_size: NA; j_call: TRBJ2-3; v_call: TRBV7-9; d_call: NA; cdr3_nt: TGTGCCAGCAGCTTAGTATCCGGCACCTACACAGATACGCAGTATTTT; cdr3_aa: CASSLVSGTYTDTQYF
clone_size: NA; j_call: TRBJ2-7; v_call: TRBV6-2/TRBV6-3; d_call: TRBD1; cdr3_nt: TGTGCCAGCACAGGGACAGGGAGCTACGAGCAGTACTTC; cdr3_aa: CASTGTGSYEQYF
clone_size: NA; j_call: TRBJ2-1; v_call: TRBV29-1; d_call: NA; cdr3_nt: TGCAGCGTTAACCGACTAGTAGGTCGCAATGAGCAGTTCTTC; cdr3_aa: CSVNRLVGRNEQFF
clone_size: NA; j_call: TRBJ2-1; v_call: TRBV20-1; d_call: NA; cdr3_nt: TGCAGTGCTGATAACAATGAGCAGTTCTTC; cdr3_aa: CSADNNEQFF
clone_size: NA; j_call: TRBJ1-2; v_call: TRBV20-1; d_call: NA; cdr3_nt: TGCAGTGCTGTACAAGCGACTTTTGGCTACACCTTC; cdr3_aa: CSAVQATFGYTF
clone_size: NA; j_call: TRBJ2-5; v_call: TRBV5-1; d_call: TRBD2; cdr3_nt: TGCGCCAGCAGCTTTAGCGGGGCCCCCCGAGAGACCCAGTACTTC; cdr3_aa: CASSFSGAPRETQYF
clone_size: NA; j_call: TRBJ1-2; v_call: TRBV9; d_call: TRBD1; cdr3_nt: TGTGCCAGCGGCCCCCCGGGACAGGGCCCTAGGACCTTC; cdr3_aa: CASGPPGQGPRTF
clone_size: once; j_call: TRBJ2-2; v_call: TRBV4-3; d_call: NA; cdr3_nt: TGCGCCAGCAGCCCATACCCGAACACCGGGGAGCTGTTTTTT; cdr3_aa: CASSPYPNTGELFF
clone_size: NA; j_call: TRBJ2-3; v_call: TRBV4-3; d_call: NA; cdr3_nt: TGCGCCAGCAGCCAAGCGGTTGGCACAGATACGCAGTATTTT; cdr3_aa: CASSQAVGTDTQYF
clone_size: NA; j_call: TRBJ2-3; v_call: TRBV9; d_call: NA; cdr3_nt: TGTGCCAGCAGCCCTCCCGGGCGGGGGCCATGGGATACGCAGTATTTT; cdr3_aa: CASSPPGRGPWDTQYF
clone_size: NA; j_call: TRBJ2-1; v_call: TRBV7-9; d_call: NA; cdr3_nt: TGTGCCAGCAGCCCCGTCTACAGGGGCGGAGGGGGTGAGCAGTTCTTC; cdr3_aa: CASSPVYRGGGGEQFF
clone_size: NA; j_call: TRBJ1-4; v_call: TRBV5-5; d_call: TRBD1; cdr3_nt: TGTGCCAGCAGCGCCGGGACAGGGGCGACTAATGAAAAACTGTTTTTT; cdr3_aa: CASSAGTGATNEKLFF
clone_size: NA; j_call: TRBJ2-4; v_call: TRBV7-3; d_call: NA; cdr3_nt: TGTGCCAGCAGCTTAACGGGGCTTGCCAAAAACATTCAGTACTTC; cdr3_aa: CASSLTGLAKNIQYF
clone_size: once; j_call: TRBJ2-1; v_call: TRBV15; d_call: TRBD1; cdr3_nt: TGTGCCACCAGCGCTGGGACAGGGGTTGGAGTCAATGAGCAGTTCTTC; cdr3_aa: CATSAGTGVGVNEQFF